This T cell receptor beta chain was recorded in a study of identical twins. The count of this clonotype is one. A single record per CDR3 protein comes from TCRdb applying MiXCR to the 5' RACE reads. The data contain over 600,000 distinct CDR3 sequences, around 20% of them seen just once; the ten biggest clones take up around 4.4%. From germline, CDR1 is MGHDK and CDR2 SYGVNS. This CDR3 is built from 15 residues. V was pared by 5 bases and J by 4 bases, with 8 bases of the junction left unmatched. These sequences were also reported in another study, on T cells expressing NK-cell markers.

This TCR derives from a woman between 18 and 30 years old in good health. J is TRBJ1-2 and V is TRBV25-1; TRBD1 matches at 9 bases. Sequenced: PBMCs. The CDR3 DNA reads TGTGCCAGCAGTCCCGCCCCGGACAGGGGCTATGGCTACACCTTC. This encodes CASSPAPDRGYGYTF.